The 22 T cell receptor beta chains below all came from one sample that was sequenced in a study of PD-1 blockade in classical Hodgkin lymphoma. Produced via immunoSEQ multiplex PCR; TCRdb's table is partial and in-frame only. The data contain 30,000 to 40,000 clones, 80% to 90% of them singletons. Specified time point: newly diagnosed, previously untreated cHL patient sample. Researchers used magnetic negative selection to pull out pure CD4+ T cells from thawed PBMCs. Source material: CD4+ T cells from blood. These receptor sequences come from a human donor with classical Hodgkin lymphoma.

The rearrangement joins TRBV6-6 to TRBJ2-3; D unclear. The germline gives CDR1 MNHNY, CDR2 SVGAGI (reference sequence). Trimming removed 6 bases at V and 6 bases at J, with 16 bases between. CDR3 size: 14 residues. The CDR3 DNA is TGTGCCAGCAGCCGGCGATGGGCCATGGATACGCAGTATTTT. It encodes CASSRRWAMDTQYF.

In its sample, this clone was seen once. V gene TRBV28 combines with J gene TRBJ2-7; D is possibly TRBD1 or TRBD2 (6 bases each). Trimming removed 7 bases at V and 6 bases at J, with 19 bases between. Germline V gene lookup returns CDR1 MDHEN and CDR2 SYDVKM. This CDR3 contains 14 residues. DNA for the CDR3: TGTGCCAGCATCCCAAGGGGGGCGCTTGGCGAGCAGTACTTC. Protein sequence: CASIPRGALGEQYF.

The chain joins TRBV2 to TRBJ2-5; 8 bases are shared with TRBD2. Per the germline V gene, CDR1 is SNHLY and CDR2 is FYNNEI. With V trimmed by 0 bases and J by 1 base, 10 bases remained unmatched. The CDR3 runs 18 residues. The CDR3 DNA is TGTGCCAGCAGTGAAGCCTTAATCGCGGGGGGTTCCCAAGAGACCCAGTACTTC. Protein sequence: CASSEALIAGGSQETQYF.

The rearrangement joins TRBV18 to TRBJ1-4; 7 bases align to TRBD1. CDR1 and CDR2 from the germline V gene are KGHSH and LQKENI. Losses at the gene ends were 2 bases for V and 8 bases for J; bases not matched to a gene: 8. The CDR3 length is 15 residues. In DNA, the CDR3 is TGTGCCAGCTCACCAAGCAGGGGGGTTGAGGAAAAACTGTTTTTT. Translated, it gives CASSPSRGVEEKLFF.

The chain combines TRBV6-6 with TRBJ2-3, with a possible D match to TRBD2 (7 bases). Germline CDR1 reads MNHNY; CDR2 reads SVGAGI (reference sequence). The CDR3 has 16 amino acids. Trimming shortened V by 7 bases and J by 6 bases, and 23 bases separated the two germline ends. The CDR3 bases are TGTGCCAGCACCCCCAGGGGAGGGAGGGCCCTCGATACGCAGTATTTT. This encodes CASTPRGGRALDTQYF.

CDR3 DNA: TGTGCCAGCAGCTTGGGATTAGCGGGGGGACAAGAGACCCAGTACTTC. It encodes CASSLGLAGGQETQYF. The chain has TRBV5-5 and TRBJ2-5; TRBD2 matches 10 bases. V lost 0 bases to trimming and J lost 2 bases; unmatched junction nucleotides: 4. From germline, CDR1 is SGHKS and CDR2 YYEKEE (reference sequence). The CDR3 spans 16 residues.

For the CDR3, the DNA is TGTGCCATCAGTGTGGGCCCGGGACAAGTAGCTTTCTTT. Translated: CAISVGPGQVAFF. The chain employs TRBV10-3 and TRBJ1-1; a weak D match, TRBD1 (6 bases). Germline CDR1 is ENHRY and CDR2 is SYGVKD. The CDR3 covers 13 residues. The V end was cut by 4 bases, the J end by 10 bases, with 16 bases between.

CDR3 sequence (DNA): TGTGCCAGCAGTGTAAGGAGGGGCTCGGGGACAGATACGCAGTATTTT. As protein: CASSVRRGSGTDTQYF. The rearrangement uses TRBV6-1 and TRBJ2-3; D is perhaps TRBD2 (6 bases). V dropped 4 bases and J dropped 3 bases, with 17 bases sitting between them. CDR3 length equals 16 residues. Germline lookup yields CDR1 MNHNS and CDR2 SASEGT.

The chain carries TRBV2 and TRBJ1-3, with D hard to call. There are 13 residues in the CDR3. The ends were cut back, 3 bases at V and 2 bases at J, with 5 bases in the middle. CDR1 and CDR2 from the germline V gene are SNHLY and FYNNEI. CDR3 amino acids: CASSEGTGNTIYF. The CDR3 bases are TGTGCCAGCAGTGAGGGGACTGGAAACACCATATATTTT.

The DNA of the CDR3 is TGTGCCAGCAGCTTACCCCCGGGCAGGGGATTTGGAGATACGCAGTATTTT. Its protein product is CASSLPPGRGFGDTQYF. The chain recombines TRBV7-8 with TRBJ2-3; TRBD1 might be the D (6 bases). V was shortened by 2 bases and J by 5 bases, with 20 bases between the two germline ends. Per germline, CDR1 SGHVS and CDR2 FQNEAQ. The CDR3 runs to 17 residues.

The chain is built from TRBV13 and TRBJ2-7; the D is unclear. This CDR3 has 14 amino acids. V shed 4 bases and J shed 1 base, with 11 bases lying between them. From germline, CDR1 is PRHDT and CDR2 FYEKMQ (reference sequence). The CDR3 sequence: CASSSQRGSYEQYF. The CDR3 DNA is TGTGCCAGCAGCTCCCAGCGTGGTTCCTACGAGCAGTACTTC.

This clone has more than one count but fewer than ten. The chain is built from TRBV10-1 and TRBJ1-6, with 7 nucleotides matching TRBD1. CDR1 WNHNN and CDR2 SYGVQD come from the germline V gene (reference sequence). After removal of 2 bases from V and 6 bases from J, the junction contained 4 bases not matched to a gene. CDR3 size: 15 residues. CDR3 loop: CASSEGTAANSPLHF. The CDR3 DNA sequence: TGCGCCAGCAGTGAGGGGACAGCGGCTAATTCACCCCTCCACTTT.

The genes are TRBV19 and TRBJ2-3, with TRBD2 matching over 10 bases. With V trimmed by 6 bases and J by 7 bases, 10 bases remained unmatched. Per germline, CDR1 LNHDA and CDR2 SQIVND (reference sequence). CDR3 length: 15 residues. The CDR3 region is CASRETSGFRNTQYF. As DNA, the CDR3 is TGTGCCAGTAGAGAGACTAGCGGGTTTAGGAATACGCAGTATTTT.

This clone was recorded a few times. This chain joins TRBV7-9 and TRBJ1-6; 7 positions agree with TRBD1. CDR1 and CDR2 (germline): SEHNR, FQNEAQ (reference sequence). The CDR3 consists of 16 residues. V was pared by 1 base and J by 8 bases, with 8 bases of the junction left unmatched. The CDR3 here is CASSLDGRGTHSPLHF. DNA for the CDR3: TGTGCCAGCAGCTTAGACGGCAGGGGGACGCATTCACCCCTCCACTTT. The entire variable domain, with the rest obtained from reference TRBV7-9 and TRBJ1-6, is as follows: DTGVSQNPRHKITKRGQNVTFRCDPISEHNRLYWYRQTLGQGPEFLTYFQNEAQLEKSRLLSDRFSAERPKGSFSTLEIQRTEQGDSAMYLCASSLDGRGTHSPLHFGNGTRLTVT.

The chain links TRBV7-9 to TRBJ2-7, with TRBD1 matching over 10 bases. This CDR3 region has 16 residues. V shed 5 bases, J shed 7 bases, and the junction held 14 bases outside the gene matches. Germline V gives CDR1 SEHNR, CDR2 FQNEAQ (reference sequence). The CDR3, as DNA: TGTGCCAGCAGCGGGGCCCCGGGACAGGGGTATTGGGAGCAGTACTTC. It yields the protein CASSGAPGQGYWEQYF.

The V and J genes are TRBV14 and TRBJ1-2; 8 nucleotides match TRBD1. With 4 bases clipped from V and 8 bases from J, the junction kept 9 bases outside the gene matches. Germline V lookup: CDR1 SGHDN, CDR2 FVKESK. The CDR3 is made up of 14 amino acids. Here the CDR3 DNA reads TGTGCCAGCAGCCCCACCTCAGGGGGCCGAGGCTACACCTTC. This codes for CASSPTSGGRGYTF.

This clone appeared a single time. The rearrangement links TRBV28 to TRBJ2-3, with 10 bases fitting TRBD2. V shed 6 bases and J 2 bases; nucleotides not matched to a gene: 8. CDR1 MDHEN and CDR2 SYDVKM come from the germline V gene. The CDR3 loop spans 16 amino acids. CDR3 loop: CASSLAGGRITDTQYF. CDR3 coding DNA: TGTGCCAGCAGCTTAGCGGGAGGTCGAATCACAGATACGCAGTATTTT.

V usage is TRBV5-5 and J usage is TRBJ2-2; D is undetermined. The CDR3 spans 17 residues. Trimming took 0 bases from V and 0 from J, leaving 12 bases between them. Germline values: CDR1 SGHKS, CDR2 YYEKEE (reference sequence). CDR3 DNA: TGTGCCAGCAGCTTGGGGCGGTGGTCGTCGAACACCGGGGAGCTGTTTTTT. Its protein is CASSLGRWSSNTGELFF.

The V gene is TRBV5-6, the J gene TRBJ1-1, with D uncertain. The CDR3 spans 14 residues. Germline V lookup: CDR1 SGHDT, CDR2 YYEEEE. V lost 0 bases to trimming and J lost 1 base, with 7 bases between them. CDR3 bases: TGTGCCAGCAGCTTGGCCACCGCGAACACTGAAGCTTTCTTT. Its protein product is CASSLATANTEAFF.

The V gene is TRBV7-2, the J gene TRBJ2-7; 14 bases are a match to TRBD2. V shed 5 bases and J 3 bases; nucleotides not matched to a gene: 6. The CDR3 is made up of 16 amino acids. From germline, CDR1 is SGHTA and CDR2 FQGNSA. CDR3 residues: CASSRTGLAGVYEQYF. CDR3 coding DNA: TGTGCCAGCAGCCGAACGGGACTAGCGGGAGTCTACGAGCAGTACTTC.

The CDR3 DNA reads as TGTGCCAGCCAGGGGGGCAGCAACGAGCAGTACTTC. Translated, it gives CASQGGSNEQYF. The chain recombines TRBV18 with TRBJ2-7; possibly TRBD1 for D (7 bases). The CDR3 is 12 amino acids. Looked up from germline, CDR1 is KGHSH and CDR2 is LQKENI. Trimming took 8 bases from V and 5 from J, leaving 13 bases between them.

The chain links TRBV19 to TRBJ1-5; 8 bases fit TRBD1. Germline CDR1 reads LNHDA; CDR2 reads SQIVND (reference sequence). The CDR3 runs 15 residues. V was pared by 2 bases and J by 6 bases, with 6 bases of the junction left unmatched. The CDR3: CASSIKGRGLQPQHF. CDR3 DNA sequence: TGTGCCAGTAGTATAAAGGGCAGGGGGCTTCAGCCCCAGCATTTT.